This TCR beta chain appears in the sequencing data of a study of blood T cells in healthy people across ages. Study-level findings and limits: Diversity estimates from one million T cells were considered underestimates.

CDR1 DFQATT and CDR2 SNEGSKA come from the germline V gene (reference sequence). The CDR3 spans 10 residues. V lost 3 bases and J 13 bases, leaving 10 bases between the germline ends. Through a sample-barcoded 5' primer and a J-beta primer mix, a second PCR was run for roughly 6 to 11 cycles. A template-switch adaptor with 12 random nucleotides tagged each cDNA molecule. TCRdb redid the calling of the 5' RACE reads with MiXCR, one entry per CDR3 protein. The repertoire holds about a million distinct CDR3 sequences, with approximately 49% as singletons. Comment on this clonotype: The antigen is not known.

Total RNA extraction produced at least 5.5 micrograms (per sample) for the study. The chain links TRBV20-1 to TRBJ2-4, with D uncertain. The sequenced sample consisted of blood. This receptor was taken from a man aged 25-40 years in good health. CDR3 sequence (DNA): TGCAGTGCTAGTAGAGAAGAGCAGTACTTC. This codes for CSASREEQYF.